One and the same sample provided the 30 T cell receptor beta chains below, sequenced in a study of CD8 T cells in ankylosing spondylitis. Study-wide results and limits: Ankylosing spondylitis blood seemed to carry a telltale TCR beta motif made of eight highly homologous variants.

TCRdb redid the calling of the 5' RACE reads with MiXCR, one entry per CDR3 protein. In the table there are about 800,000 distinct CDR3 sequences, about 11% of which are singletons. These receptors have no known antigen. The sequenced material came from blood, either unsorted or a sorted T cell fraction (not recorded which). The receptor source for this set is a male donor with ankylosing spondylitis.

The gene calls are TRBV29-1 and TRBJ2-3, with D possibly TRBD2 on 7 matching bases. V was pared by 8 bases and J by 3 bases, with 15 bases between. In germline, CDR1 is SQVTM, CDR2 ANQGSEA. The CDR3 is made up of 13 amino acids. The CDR3 region is CSWRGLRTDTQYF. CDR3 in DNA: TGCAGCTGGCGGGGGCTGAGGACAGATACGCAGTATTTT.

This chain connects TRBV11-2 to TRBJ2-1, with 9 bases identical to TRBD2. Germline CDR1 and CDR2: SGHAT and FQNNGV. V dropped 7 bases and J dropped 0; count of bases not matched to a gene: 19. The CDR3 sequence is 20 residues long. CDR3 nucleotide sequence: TGTGCCAGCACCCCCTTCGGGACTAGCCCGAGTCGGGGCTCCTACAATGAGCAGTTCTTC. It specifies CASTPFGTSPSRGSYNEQFF.

V and J are TRBV20-1 and TRBJ2-3; 7 bases line up with TRBD1. This CDR3 comprises 13 residues. Germline V lookup: CDR1 DFQATT, CDR2 SNEGSKA (reference sequence). Losses at the gene ends were 8 bases for V and 3 bases for J; bases not matched to a gene: 8. The CDR3 nucleotides are TGCAGTTCCTGGGGGACAGAGACAGATACGCAGTATTTT. This codes for CSSWGTETDTQYF.

This rearrangement joins TRBV20-1 to TRBJ2-7; TRBD2 matches at 8 bases. J lost 4 bases, V lost 1 base, and 9 bases had no gene match. The V gene's germline CDR1 is DFQATT and CDR2 SNEGSKA (reference sequence). This CDR3 spans 15 amino acids. The CDR3 sequence: CSARGEPGGGYEQYF. The CDR3 nucleotides are TGCAGTGCTAGAGGGGAGCCGGGAGGGGGGTACGAGCAGTACTTC.

The rearrangement links TRBV5-1 to TRBJ2-2; D is unresolved. Germline V gene data show CDR1 as SGHRS and CDR2 as YFSETQ. Trimming stripped 4 bases from V and 2 bases from J, with 15 bases between. The CDR3 runs 16 residues. This CDR3 reads CASSLRTQANTGELFF. In nucleotides, the CDR3 is TGCGCCAGCAGCCTTCGGACCCAAGCAAACACCGGGGAGCTGTTTTTT.

This clonotype was picked up a small number of times. This chain joins TRBV20-1 and TRBJ2-1, with 12 positions matching TRBD2. With V trimmed by 0 bases and J by 13 bases, 13 bases remained unmatched. CDR3 size: 16 residues. In germline, CDR1 is DFQATT, CDR2 SNEGSKA (reference sequence). As DNA, the CDR3 is TGCAGTGCTAGAGATTGGGCTAGCGGGAGGGCCACCCTTCAGTTCTTC. Protein product: CSARDWASGRATLQFF.

The chain joins TRBV29-1 to TRBJ2-7; D remains unclear. With 7 bases removed from V and 7 bases from J, the gap between germline ends came to 23 bases. The CDR3 extends over 14 amino acids. The V gene's germline CDR1 is SQVTM and CDR2 ANQGSEA. Here the CDR3 reads CSAGWGIGVEEQYF. CDR3 DNA: TGCAGCGCCGGGTGGGGAATAGGCGTTGAAGAGCAGTACTTC.

The chain employs TRBV4-3 and TRBJ2-4; the match to TRBD2 covers 9 bases. The trim removed 0 bases at V and 2 bases at J, leaving 5 bases unmatched. The germline V gene encodes CDR1 LGHNA and CDR2 YSLEER. This CDR3 is 17 amino acids long. The CDR3 here is CASSQDSLAGTKNIQYF. For the CDR3, the DNA is TGCGCCAGCAGCCAAGATTCGCTAGCGGGGACCAAAAACATTCAGTACTTC.

The chain uses TRBV12-3 or TRBV12-4 and TRBJ1-2; tentatively, D is TRBD1 (5 bases). Trimming took off 2 bases at V and 2 bases at J, with 12 bases between the two ends. The CDR3 loop spans 15 amino acids. CDR3 nucleotide sequence: TGTGCCAGCAGTTTAAGCGGGACGGTAAACTATGGCTACACCTTC. Its protein product is CASSLSGTVNYGYTF.

This clonotype was counted a few times. The chain carries TRBV20-1 and TRBJ2-3; 8 bases fit TRBD1. CDR1 is DFQATT and CDR2 is SNEGSKA in the germline V gene (reference sequence). V lost 3 bases, J lost 2 bases, and 4 bases stayed unmatched. This CDR3 is built from 14 residues. The CDR3 loop reads CSASRGPFTDTQYF. The DNA for the CDR3 is TGCAGTGCTAGCAGGGGGCCATTCACAGATACGCAGTATTTT.

V usage is TRBV7-2 and J usage is TRBJ2-5; TRBD2 matches at 14 bases. Germline-derived CDR1 and CDR2 are SGHTA and FQGNSA. This CDR3 has 16 residues. With 5 bases clipped from V and 5 bases from J, the junction kept 7 bases outside the gene matches. CDR3 amino acids: CASSQTSGGARETQYF. The DNA for the CDR3 is TGTGCCAGCAGCCAGACTAGCGGGGGGGCACGGGAGACCCAGTACTTC.

V usage is TRBV29-1 and J usage is TRBJ1-6; D might be TRBD1 (6 bases). V was trimmed by 5 bases and J by 9 bases, leaving 14 bases between them. The length of the CDR3 is 13 residues. Germline loops: CDR1 SQVTM, CDR2 ANQGSEA. Here the CDR3 DNA reads TGCAGCGTTCTGGACAGTGCGGGTTCACCCCTCCACTTT. It is translated as CSVLDSAGSPLHF.

Ten or more counts support this clonotype. The rearrangement uses TRBV28 and TRBJ2-2; TRBD1 aligns across 7 bases. V lost 6 bases, J lost 3 bases, and 10 bases stayed unmatched. CDR3 length: 16 amino acids. In germline, CDR1 is MDHEN, CDR2 SYDVKM. This CDR3 is CASRTRQGRDTGELFF. Here the CDR3 DNA reads TGTGCCAGCAGAACCAGACAGGGACGGGACACCGGGGAGCTGTTTTTT.

This clonotype was counted ten times or more. The chain is built from TRBV4-3 and TRBJ2-7; 7 bases match TRBD1. The CDR3 runs to 15 residues. The V gene's germline CDR1 is LGHNA and CDR2 YSLEER. Losses at the gene ends were 1 base for V and 3 bases for J; bases not matched to a gene: 6. CDR3 sequence: CASSQGRDSIYEQYF. DNA of the CDR3: TGCGCCAGCAGCCAAGGACGGGACAGCATCTACGAGCAGTACTTC.

In DNA, the CDR3 is TGCAGTGCTATTAGGGGGGCTGGTGAAAAACTGTTTTTT. As protein: CSAIRGAGEKLFF. This sequence joins TRBV20-1 and TRBJ1-4, with D perhaps TRBD1 (6 bases). The CDR3 is 13 residues long. The germline V gene has CDR1 DFQATT and CDR2 SNEGSKA (reference sequence). V was trimmed by 4 bases and J by 7 bases, leaving 13 bases between them.

This clonotype was seen many times. The V call is TRBV5-1, the J call TRBJ1-2; D might be TRBD1 (5 bases). Trimming took 0 bases from V and 9 from J, leaving 15 bases between them. The CDR3 has 14 amino acids. Looked up from germline, CDR1 is SGHRS and CDR2 is YFSETQ. In nucleotides, the CDR3 is TGCGCCAGCAGCTTGGACTTGTGGACAAGGAGCTACACCTTC. Amino acid sequence: CASSLDLWTRSYTF.

This clonotype has more than one count but fewer than ten. V is TRBV15 and J is TRBJ2-5; D possibly matches TRBD1 or TRBD2 (7 bases each). V dropped 0 bases and J dropped 4 bases, with 12 bases sitting between them. This CDR3 is built from 15 residues. CDR1 and CDR2 from the germline V gene are LNHNV and YYDKDF (reference sequence). CDR3 protein: CATSRETGEGETQYF. In nucleotides, the CDR3 is TGTGCCACCAGCAGAGAAACAGGGGAGGGAGAGACCCAGTACTTC.

There are a few counts of this clonotype. This sequence joins TRBV5-6 and TRBJ2-2; a weak D match, TRBD1 (6 bases). Trimming pared 1 base from V and 5 bases from J, leaving 9 bases between. This CDR3 region has 14 residues. The germline V gene encodes CDR1 SGHDT and CDR2 YYEEEE. CDR3 sequence reads: CASSLWQGTGELFF. DNA of the CDR3: TGTGCCAGCAGCTTGTGGCAGGGGACCGGGGAGCTGTTTTTT.

This clonotype showed up just a few times. The J gene is TRBJ2-7, the V gene TRBV7-2, with 8 bases lining up with TRBD2. The CDR3 is made up of 15 amino acids. Trimming cost V 1 base and J 2 bases; bases outside gene matches: 4. CDR1 is SGHTA, CDR2 FQGNSA, per germline. The CDR3 DNA sequence: TGTGCCAGCAGCTTAGGACTAGCGCCTACCTACGAGCAGTACTTC. This gives the protein CASSLGLAPTYEQYF.

This clonotype has a count of ten or more. The V and J genes are TRBV27 and TRBJ2-2; D unclear. The CDR3 length is 14 residues. Trimming shortened V by 3 bases and J by 2 bases, and 7 bases separated the two germline ends. Germline lookup yields CDR1 MNHEY and CDR2 SMNVEV (reference sequence). CDR3 sequence (DNA): TGTGCCAGCAGTTTGAACAGAAACACCGGGGAGCTGTTTTTT. It yields the protein CASSLNRNTGELFF.

This clonotype turned up a few times. The chain employs TRBV7-9 and TRBJ2-5, with D unclear. Trimming shortened V by 1 base and J by 7 bases, and 4 bases separated the two germline ends. The CDR3 totals 11 residues. CDR1 and CDR2 (germline): SEHNR, FQNEAQ (reference sequence). The CDR3 nucleotides are TGTGCCAGCAGCTTAGATGTGACCCAGTACTTC. This sequence encodes CASSLDVTQYF.

The gene calls are TRBV5-1 and TRBJ2-5; D could derive from TRBD1 or TRBD2 (5 bases each). The length of the CDR3 is 14 residues. Trimming removed 0 bases at V and 6 bases at J, with 12 bases between. Germline V CDR1 and CDR2: SGHRS, YFSETQ. As DNA, the CDR3 is TGCGCCAGCAGCTTGGGGGGGACCGAGCAGACCCAGTACTTC. Residues: CASSLGGTEQTQYF.

The V and J genes are TRBV18 and TRBJ1-1, with D maybe TRBD1 (5 bases). The CDR3 consists of 14 residues. Trimming pared 5 bases from V and 4 bases from J, leaving 14 bases between. The germline V gene encodes CDR1 KGHSH and CDR2 LQKENI. CDR3 nucleotide sequence: TGTGCCAGCTCAATCTTCCAAGGGGTCACTGAAGCTTTCTTT. Its protein is CASSIFQGVTEAFF. Full variable domain (rest looked up from reference TRBV18 and TRBJ1-1): NAGVMQNPRHLVRRRGQEARLRCSPMKGHSHVYWYRQLPEEGLKFMVYLQKENIIDESGMPKERFSAEFPKEGPSILRIQQVVRGDSAAYFCASSIFQGVTEAFFGQGTRLTVV.

This chain joins TRBV6-1 and TRBJ2-3, with a possible D match to TRBD1 (7 bases). Germline V gene lookup returns CDR1 MNHNS and CDR2 SASEGT. The CDR3 covers 14 residues. V lost 7 bases to trimming and J lost 2 bases, with 13 bases between them. CDR3 sequence: CASTVRGATDTQYF. Here the CDR3 DNA reads TGTGCCAGCACCGTCAGGGGGGCCACAGATACGCAGTATTTT.

This clonotype was seen only a few times. The chain recombines TRBV20-1 with TRBJ1-5; no definite D call. The CDR3 runs to 14 residues. Trimming removed 6 bases at V and 8 bases at J, with 20 bases between. Germline V gene sequence: CDR1 DFQATT, CDR2 SNEGSKA (reference sequence). CDR3 DNA: TGCAGTGCACCCCTGGGCGCCGGGGTCGAGCCCCAGCATTTT. Amino acids: CSAPLGAGVEPQHF.

This chain uses TRBV14 with TRBJ1-3; D is unclear. Trimming took off 0 bases at V and 8 bases at J, with 8 bases between the two ends. The CDR3 spans 13 residues. Germline-derived CDR1 and CDR2 are SGHDN and FVKESK. In DNA form, the CDR3 reads TGTGCCAGCAGCCAAGATCGGGCGGACACCATATATTTT. Protein sequence: CASSQDRADTIYF.

The rearrangement links TRBV4-3 to TRBJ1-2, with 7 positions matching TRBD1. V lost 1 base, J lost 4 bases, and 3 bases stayed unmatched. This CDR3 is built from 14 residues. Per germline, CDR1 LGHNA and CDR2 YSLEER. Here the CDR3 DNA reads TGCGCCAGCAGCCAAGGGGACAGCGGCTATGGCTACACCTTC. Translating it yields CASSQGDSGYGYTF.

The DNA of the CDR3 is TGCGCCAGCAGCTTGGGTCTCCGGGACAGCTCCAATGAGCAGTTCTTC. It encodes CASSLGLRDSSNEQFF. V is TRBV5-1 and J is TRBJ2-1; 7 bases fit TRBD1. Trimming took 0 bases from V and 6 from J; bases not matched to a gene: 9. CDR3 length: 16 amino acids. CDR1 is SGHRS, CDR2 YFSETQ, per germline. Full variable domain (rest looked up from reference TRBV5-1 and TRBJ2-1): KAGVTQTPRYLIKTRGQQVTLSCSPISGHRSVSWYQQTPGQGLQFLFEYFSETQRNKGNFPGRFSGRQFSNSRSEMNVSTLELGDSALYLCASSLGLRDSSNEQFFGPGTRLTVL.

The chain uses TRBV18 and TRBJ2-3; 7 bases agree with TRBD1. The ends lost 1 base at V and 2 bases at J; junction bases unmatched: 6. The CDR3 consists of 16 residues. Germline CDR1 KGHSH, CDR2 LQKENI. This CDR3 reads CASSPRQTGNTDTQYF. CDR3 coding DNA: TGTGCCAGCTCACCACGGCAGACAGGGAACACAGATACGCAGTATTTT.

As regards this clonotype: At one of its ends the junction is not consistent with the germline gene, which may arise from a read error. The genes are TRBV27 and TRBJ2-3; 7 nucleotides align to TRBD1. CDR3 size: 13 residues. Germline values: CDR1 MNHEY, CDR2 SMNVEV (reference sequence). The CDR3 DNA follows: TGTGCCAGCAGACAACAGGGGACAGATACGCAGTTTTTT. It specifies CASRQQGTDTQFF.